This T cell receptor beta chain derives from a study of cytomegalovirus exposure and HLA in healthy donors. Study details: The platform used for the roughly 110 validation repertoires matched that of the roughly 700 first-cohort repertoires, a later analysis reported.

The germline gives CDR1 SGDLS, CDR2 YYNGEE. This CDR3 is built from 15 residues. Germline trimming cut 1 base from V and 5 bases from J; bases unmatched to any gene: 4. Assay used: immunoSEQ multiplex PCR; TCRdb lists only in-frame clones, some missing. This table holds approximately 100,000 clones, approximately 94% found once. This sequence originates from a woman younger than 45 in good health and CMV-seropositive. Sequencing was carried out using PBMCs. J is TRBJ2-5 and V is TRBV9; TRBD1 matches 11 bases. The CDR3, as DNA: TGTGCCAGCAGCGTAACGGACAGGGGGCCGGAGACCCAGTACTTC. Its protein is CASSVTDRGPETQYF.